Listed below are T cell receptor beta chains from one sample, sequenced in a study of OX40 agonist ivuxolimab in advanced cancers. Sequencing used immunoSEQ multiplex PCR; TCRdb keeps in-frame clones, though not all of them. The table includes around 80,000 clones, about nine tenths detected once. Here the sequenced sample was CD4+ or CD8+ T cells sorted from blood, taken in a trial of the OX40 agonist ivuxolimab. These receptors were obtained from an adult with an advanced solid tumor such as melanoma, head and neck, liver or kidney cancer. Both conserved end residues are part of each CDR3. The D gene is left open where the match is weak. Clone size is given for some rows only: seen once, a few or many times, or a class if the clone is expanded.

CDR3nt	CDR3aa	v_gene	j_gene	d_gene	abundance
TGTGCCAGCAGTTTAGGGGGGGCCCCTAACTATGGCTACACCTTC	CASSLGGAPNYGYTF	TRBV28	TRBJ1-2	-	-
TGTGCCAGCAGTTACTCGGGGACAGGTTTTGAGCAGTTCTTC	CASSYSGTGFEQFF	TRBV6-5	TRBJ2-1	TRBD1	-
TGTGCCAGCAGCTCTCAACCGGGACGCCCCGCGGATACGCAGTATTTT	CASSSQPGRPADTQYF	TRBV7-2	TRBJ2-3	-	-
TGTGCCAGCTCACCATTCAGTTCCGGGTCCCTATCTTATAGCAATCAGCCCCAGCATTTT	CASSPFSSGSLSYSNQPQHF	TRBV18	TRBJ1-5	-	-
TGCGCCAGCAGGGACCATACGGGACAGGGAAATTCACCCCTCCACTTT	CASRDHTGQGNSPLHF	TRBV10-1	TRBJ1-6	TRBD1	-
TGTGCCAGCAGTCCGAATACAGGTCTCGAGCAGTACTTC	CASSPNTGLEQYF	TRBV27	TRBJ2-7	-	-
TGTGCCAGCAGTCTATTGTACCAAGAGACCCAGTACTTC	CASSLLYQETQYF	TRBV27	TRBJ2-5	-	-
TGTGCCAGCACAACAGGGTGGGACATTCAGTACTTC	CASTTGWDIQYF	TRBV28	TRBJ2-4	-	-
TGTGCCAGCAGCCTAAGGGTGATTAAAGACTGTGCGATTTTT	CASSLRVIKDCAIF	TRBV7-7	TRBJ1-4	-	-
TGCGCCAGCAGCCGAGTCCCGGGATTTGACACCATATATTTT	CASSRVPGFDTIYF	TRBV4-1	TRBJ1-3	-	-
TGTGCCTGGACAGGGGGCTCCTACGAGCAGTACTTC	CAWTGGSYEQYF	TRBV30	TRBJ2-7	TRBD1	-
TGTGCCAGTACCCTGGACAGGGCCTATGGCTACACCTTC	CASTLDRAYGYTF	TRBV19	TRBJ1-2	TRBD1	once
TGTGCCAGCGGCCGGGAGAAGGCTGGGGCCAACGTCCTGACTTTC	CASGREKAGANVLTF	TRBV6-1	TRBJ2-6	-	-
TGTGCCAGCAGTTTTAATGAGATTACCCTGGCCATGAACACTGAAGCTTTCTTT	CASSFNEITLAMNTEAFF	TRBV28	TRBJ1-1	-	-
TGTGCCGTTGGGGGTGGCGCGAGGAATGGTGAAAAACTGTTTTTT	CAVGGGARNGEKLFF	TRBV28	TRBJ1-4	-	-
TGTGCCAGCAGCAGCAGGGTCTCTGGGGCCAACGTCCTGACTTTC	CASSSRVSGANVLTF	TRBV9	TRBJ2-6	-	-
TGCAGCGTTGAAGGATGGAGGACTGAAGCTTTCTTT	CSVEGWRTEAFF	TRBV29-1	TRBJ1-1	-	-
TGTGCCAGCAGTTCGAGCGGACAGGGTGGTACTGAAGCTTTCTTT	CASSSSGQGGTEAFF	TRBV28	TRBJ1-1	TRBD1	few
TGTGCCAGCAGCTTGCCTCGTTCGGGACAGGGATCCTACGAGCAGTACTTC	CASSLPRSGQGSYEQYF	TRBV7-2	TRBJ2-7	TRBD1	few
TGTGCCAGCAGTGTGGGACTAGCGGGGGCCACAGATACGCAGTATTTT	CASSVGLAGATDTQYF	TRBV6-1	TRBJ2-3	TRBD2	few
TGCGCCAGCAGCCCCCCAGGGGCTGCTAATGAAAAACTGTTTTTT	CASSPPGAANEKLFF	TRBV4-1	TRBJ1-4	-	-
TGCGCCAGCAGCCAGGGGGGAGAGACTGAAGCTTTCTTT	CASSQGGETEAFF	TRBV5-1	TRBJ1-1	TRBD1	-
TGTGCCAGCAGTTCAACTCAGGGGGCAGGCTATGGCTACACCTTC	CASSSTQGAGYGYTF	TRBV6-5	TRBJ1-2	TRBD1	-
TGTGCCAGTAGTACCCGAGACGGGAGCACTGAAGCTTTCTTT	CASSTRDGSTEAFF	TRBV19	TRBJ1-1	-	-
TGTGCCAGCAGGGTCAGCCTTAACTATGGCTACACCTTC	CASRVSLNYGYTF	TRBV28	TRBJ1-2	-	-
TGTGCCAGCAGCCAAGTGGCGGGGTATGGCTACACCTTC	CASSQVAGYGYTF	TRBV14	TRBJ1-2	-	-
TGTGCCAGCAGTGATGCAGGTGGTTCTAACTATGGCTACACCTTC	CASSDAGGSNYGYTF	TRBV2	TRBJ1-2	-	-
TGTGCCAGTAGGATAACCGGGACAGGGCGGGAGCAGTACTTC	CASRITGTGREQYF	TRBV19	TRBJ2-7	TRBD1	-
TGTGCCAGCAGCCTACCCGGGGGGGGCTATGGCTACACCTTC	CASSLPGGGYGYTF	TRBV6-5	TRBJ1-2	-	-
TGTGCCAGCAGCCCCAGGATCCGACAGGGCGTAAACACCGGGGAGCTGTTTTTT	CASSPRIRQGVNTGELFF	TRBV14	TRBJ2-2	TRBD1	-
TGTGCCAGCAGTTACCCCCATTCCGGCCAGGGAGGAGAGGGAGATACGCAGTATTTT	CASSYPHSGQGGEGDTQYF	TRBV6-7	TRBJ2-3	-	-
TGTGCCAGCAGCCCCGGACAGTTTTTCACTGAAGCTTTCTTT	CASSPGQFFTEAFF	TRBV5-5	TRBJ1-1	-	-
TGTGCCAGCAGCCGCAGGGAGGACTATGGCTACACCTTC	CASSRREDYGYTF	TRBV7-3	TRBJ1-2	-	-
TGTGCCAGCAGCCCCCGACTAGGGGGCACCGGGGAGCTGTTTTTT	CASSPRLGGTGELFF	TRBV7-2	TRBJ2-2	-	-
TGTGCCAGCAGCCACAACAGGGGGCGCGCCTATAATTCACCCCTCCACTTT	CASSHNRGRAYNSPLHF	TRBV7-2	TRBJ1-6	TRBD1	once
TGTGCCAGCAGCTTGGCCTCCGGGAGCTATGGCTACACCTTC	CASSLASGSYGYTF	TRBV5-4	TRBJ1-2	-	-
TGCGCCAGCTCACGGACTAGCGGGGTTACAGATACGCAGTATTTT	CASSRTSGVTDTQYF	TRBV5-1	TRBJ2-3	TRBD2	-
TGTGCCAGTACCCTGACAGGGGCAAATTCACCCCTCCACTTT	CASTLTGANSPLHF	TRBV19	TRBJ1-6	TRBD1	few
TGTGCCAGCAGCCCCGACAGGCATTATCAGCCCCAGCATTTT	CASSPDRHYQPQHF	TRBV6-5	TRBJ1-5	-	-
TGTGCCACGGACAGATTCGGAAATCAGCCCCAGCATTTT	CATDRFGNQPQHF	TRBV28	TRBJ1-5	-	-
TGTGCCAGCAGCCCCGGGGGATCCGGAAACACCATATATTTT	CASSPGGSGNTIYF	TRBV7-2	TRBJ1-3	-	-
TGTGCCAGCACCCCGAGGGAGTCTGGGGCCAACGTCCTGACTTTC	CASTPRESGANVLTF	TRBV6-1	TRBJ2-6	-	-
TGTGCCAGCAGCCTCCGCTCGAAAGGGGACATTCAGTACTTC	CASSLRSKGDIQYF	TRBV7-9	TRBJ2-4	-	-
TGTGCCAGCAGCTATCGCGGGGCTAGCCCTGGGGCCAACGTCCTGACTTTC	CASSYRGASPGANVLTF	TRBV11-2	TRBJ2-6	-	-
TGTGCCAGCAGTAGATCCGGGACAGGAGAAAAACTGTTTTTT	CASSRSGTGEKLFF	TRBV6-5	TRBJ1-4	TRBD1	-
TGTGCCACCAGCAGAGGAAGACAGGGAGGCAATCAGCCCCAGCATTTT	CATSRGRQGGNQPQHF	TRBV15	TRBJ1-5	TRBD1	once
TGTGCCAGCACAGGGACTAGCGGGATGGGGTACCAGTACTTC	CASTGTSGMGYQYF	TRBV11-2	TRBJ2-5	TRBD2	-